The 19 T cell receptor beta chains in this list originate from one sample, sequenced in a study of CD8 T cells in ankylosing spondylitis. TCRdb analysed the 5' RACE reads with MiXCR anew, one entry per CDR3 protein. The table has roughly 160,000 distinct CDR3 sequences, more than 9% seen once. The sample was blood, either unsorted or a sorted T cell fraction (not recorded which). The receptors shown here come from a male donor with ankylosing spondylitis or in good health (not recorded which).

This clonotype was counted at least ten times. V usage is TRBV7-8 and J usage is TRBJ1-1; no firm D call. CDR3 length equals 14 residues. The germline V and J ends were trimmed by 5 bases and 10 bases, with 20 bases remaining between them. Germline CDR1 reads SGHVS; CDR2 reads FQNEAQ. The CDR3 coding sequence is TGTGCCAGCAGCCTGAAGACTGTATGGAGAGGAGCTTTCTTT. This codes for CASSLKTVWRGAFF.

This clonotype was counted at least ten times. The chain uses TRBV28 and TRBJ1-2; a weak D match, TRBD1 (6 bases). The V end was cut by 8 bases, the J end by 7 bases, with 14 bases between. The CDR3 sequence is 12 residues long. CDR1 is MDHEN, CDR2 SYDVKM, per germline. The CDR3 here is CASRLQGSGYTF. CDR3 DNA: TGTGCCAGCCGATTACAGGGTAGTGGCTACACCTTC.

In this sample, this clonotype turned up a few times. The V call is TRBV15, the J call TRBJ2-1; tentative D call: TRBD1 (5 bases). The CDR3 spans 14 residues. Germline CDR1 LNHNV, CDR2 YYDKDF (reference sequence). V lost 1 base and J 5 bases, leaving 9 bases between the germline ends. The CDR3: CATSRATRDNEQFF. CDR3 in DNA: TGTGCCACCAGCAGAGCCACCAGGGACAATGAGCAGTTCTTC.

This clonotype was picked up many times. V gene TRBV10-3 combines with J gene TRBJ2-1; D is unresolved. This CDR3 is 14 amino acids long. V was cut by 0 bases and J by 2 bases, with 5 bases left in between. CDR1 and CDR2 (germline): ENHRY, SYGVKD. Written as DNA, the CDR3 is TGTGCCATCAGTGAGTCTACACCCTACAATGAGCAGTTCTTC. Its protein product is CAISESTPYNEQFF.

This clonotype showed up many times. This chain links TRBV24-1 with TRBJ1-5; no firm D call. With 2 bases removed from V and 8 bases from J, the gap between germline ends came to 15 bases. The length of the CDR3 is 15 residues. Looked up from germline, CDR1 is KGHDR and CDR2 is SFDVKD. The CDR3 region has the DNA TGTGCCACCAGTGATTCCCCAGGCGCAGGTGAGCCCCAGCATTTT. It is translated as CATSDSPGAGEPQHF.

This clonotype was detected ten times or more. This chain connects TRBV20-1 to TRBJ1-2, with unresolved D. The V end was cut by 5 bases, the J end by 0 bases, with 10 bases between. This CDR3 is 13 amino acids long. Germline CDR1 is DFQATT and CDR2 is SNEGSKA (reference sequence). In nucleotides, the CDR3 is TGCAGTGCTCCCCAGAGAACTAACTATGGCTACACCTTC. It is translated as CSAPQRTNYGYTF.

About this clonotype: The germline gene is not matched at one end of the junction; a read error may be the cause. The chain couples TRBV7-6 to TRBJ2-3; TRBD1 is a possible D gene (6 bases). Per germline, CDR1 SGHVS and CDR2 FNYEAQ. The CDR3 totals 12 residues. CDR3 region: CAGSLGGDTQYF. The CDR3 DNA sequence: TGTGCCGGCAGCTTAGGGGGAGATACGCAGTATTTT. The full variable domain, its missing parts supplied by reference TRBV7-6 and TRBJ2-3, is GAGVSQSPRYKVTKRGQDVALRCDPISGHVSLYWYRQALGQGPEFLTYFNYEAQQDKSGLPNDRFSAERPEGSISTLTIQRTEQRDSAMYRCAGSLGGDTQYFGPGTRLTVL.

At least ten counts were recorded for this clonotype. The chain is built from TRBV20-1 and TRBJ1-1; the D is unclear. The CDR3 consists of 15 residues. CDR1 and CDR2 (germline): DFQATT, SNEGSKA (reference sequence). Trimming removed 0 bases from V and 0 bases from J, with 11 bases in between. The CDR3 nucleotides are TGCAGTGCTAGAGATATACCCTCTTTGAACACTGAAGCTTTCTTT. Translation: CSARDIPSLNTEAFF.

This clonotype was counted many times. The rearrangement joins TRBV12-3 or TRBV12-4 to TRBJ2-7; tentative D call: TRBD1 (6 bases). Between the trimmed V and J ends, which lost 2 bases and 2 bases, there was a span of 22 bases. This CDR3 is 18 amino acids long. CDR3: CASSLRYRGRGDAYEQYF. Here the CDR3 DNA reads TGTGCCAGCAGTTTACGGTATCGGGGCAGGGGAGATGCCTACGAGCAGTACTTC.

The table lists this clonotype with many counts. The chain recombines TRBV7-2 with TRBJ2-1, with a weak D call TRBD1 (6 bases). The CDR3 is 16 residues long. The germline V gene encodes CDR1 SGHTA and CDR2 FQGNSA. V lost 4 bases and J 9 bases, leaving 22 bases between the germline ends. CDR3 sequence: CASSSNRAPSGVEQFF. Written as DNA, the CDR3 is TGTGCCAGCAGCTCCAACAGGGCCCCTTCGGGCGTTGAGCAGTTCTTC.

This clonotype came up many times. The rearrangement links TRBV24-1 to TRBJ2-1; D not certain. The CDR3 extends over 14 amino acids. Trimming removed 3 bases from V and 3 bases from J, with 8 bases in between. Germline loops: CDR1 KGHDR, CDR2 SFDVKD. The CDR3 here is CATSDPHSYNEQFF. As DNA, the CDR3 is TGTGCCACCAGTGATCCCCACAGCTACAATGAGCAGTTCTTC.

This clonotype was detected only a few times. The chain carries TRBV12-2 and TRBJ2-7; TRBD2, the table's D call, was not compared with the DNA. TRBV12-2 has pseudogene status. The CDR3 runs to 16 residues. CDR3 residues: CASRNEAGTAVGEQYF. DNA for the CDR3: TGTGCAAGTCGCAACGAGGCCGGGACGGCCGTGGGCGAGCAGTACTTC.

This clonotype showed up many times. The J gene is TRBJ1-2, the V gene TRBV5-1; D possibly corresponds to TRBD1 (6 bases). V shed 5 bases and J shed 3 bases, with 14 bases lying between them. The CDR3 is made up of 14 amino acids. Germline V gives CDR1 SGHRS, CDR2 YFSETQ. The CDR3 is CASSRDIWDYGYTF. The CDR3, as DNA: TGCGCCAGCAGTCGGGACATCTGGGACTATGGCTACACCTTC. Full variable domain (remainder filled in from reference TRBV5-1 and TRBJ1-2): KAGVTQTPRYLIKTRGQQVTLSCSPISGHRSVSWYQQTPGQGLQFLFEYFSETQRNKGNFPGRFSGRQFSNSRSEMNVSTLELGDSALYLCASSRDIWDYGYTFGSGTRLTVV.

This clonotype was seen many times. The chain combines TRBV4-1 with TRBJ1-2, with D unclear. This CDR3 contains 15 residues. V was clipped by 0 bases and J by 3 bases, with 11 bases between them. Germline CDR1 is MGHRA and CDR2 is YSYEKL. CDR3 in DNA: TGCGCCAGCAGCCAAGATATCCAACGGGACTATGGCTACACCTTC. It codes for CASSQDIQRDYGYTF.

The sample holds many counts of this clonotype. The rearrangement links TRBV15 to TRBJ2-1; D not resolved. This CDR3 has 13 residues. Trimming removed 6 bases from V and 4 bases from J, with 10 bases in between. CDR1 is LNHNV, CDR2 YYDKDF, per germline (reference sequence). CDR3 DNA sequence: TGTGCCACCAGGGCAAAGGGATACAATGAGCAGTTCTTC. It translates to CATRAKGYNEQFF.

Concerning this clonotype itself: A read error may explain this, as a much larger clone is one base away. This chain joins TRBV5-1 and TRBJ2-5, with 11 bases identical to TRBD2. From germline, CDR1 is SGHRS and CDR2 YFSETQ. The CDR3 consists of 16 residues. Trimming at V came to 3 bases and at J to 3 bases, leaving 7 bases not matched to a gene. The CDR3 DNA is TGCGCCAGCAGCTGGGGACTAGCGGAAGCAAAAGAGACCCAGTACTTC. Translation: CASSWGLAEAKETQYF.

This clonotype was observed at least ten times. The chain has TRBV6-1 and TRBJ2-1; 11 nucleotides agree with TRBD2. V was clipped by 3 bases and J by 3 bases; unmatched bases: 1. This CDR3 contains 15 residues. Germline values: CDR1 MNHNS, CDR2 SASEGT. The CDR3 protein is CASSDGLAGYNEQFF. CDR3 nucleotides: TGTGCCAGCAGTGACGGACTAGCGGGCTACAATGAGCAGTTCTTC.

This clonotype has a handful of counts. This chain uses TRBV4-1 with TRBJ2-5; either TRBD1 or TRBD2 may supply D (7 bases each). Between the trimmed V and J ends, which lost 0 bases and 2 bases, there was a span of 28 bases. Germline V CDR1 and CDR2: MGHRA, YSYEKL. The CDR3 length is 21 residues. The DNA of the CDR3 is TGCGCCAGCAGCCAAGAATTGGGGGGGTTACAAAACAGGGGCCAGCAAGAGACCCAGTACTTC. It translates to CASSQELGGLQNRGQQETQYF.

The chain has TRBV4-1 and TRBJ2-2; TRBD2 is a possible D gene (5 bases). This CDR3 contains 19 residues. CDR1 is MGHRA and CDR2 is YSYEKL in the germline V gene. The germline V and J ends were trimmed by 0 bases and 0 bases, with 17 bases remaining between them. In nucleotides, the CDR3 is TGCGCCAGCAGCCAAGATATTCTCCTGGGCGGGCCGAACACCGGGGAGCTGTTTTTT. Translating it yields CASSQDILLGGPNTGELFF.